The 26 T cell receptor beta chains given below trace back to one sample, sequenced in a study of T-cell memory formation after mild COVID-19. Using its own MiXCR run on the 5' RACE reads, TCRdb lists one record per CDR3 protein. Of approximately 350,000 distinct CDR3 sequences in the sample, around 28% were seen once. The sample taken for sequencing was PBMCs or a T cell subset sorted from them (not recorded which). These receptors originate from an adult woman who had mild COVID-19 (a few samples of this study predate the infection). Cell type and time point are not known.

This clonotype was counted between two and nine times. The rearrangement uses TRBV7-3 and TRBJ1-1; possible D gene TRBD1, 6 bases. V was shortened by 6 bases and J by 7 bases, with 15 bases between the two germline ends. Germline CDR1 and CDR2: SGHTA and FQGTGA. The CDR3 is 13 amino acids. CDR3 in amino acids: CASSRTAGDEAFF. The CDR3, as DNA: TGTGCCAGCAGTAGGACAGCGGGGGATGAAGCTTTCTTT.

The chain couples TRBV5-1 to TRBJ1-4; D is ambiguous. With 0 bases removed from V and 7 bases from J, the gap between germline ends came to 13 bases. The V gene's germline CDR1 is SGHRS and CDR2 YFSETQ. This CDR3 spans 15 amino acids. In DNA, the CDR3 is TGCGCCAGCAGCTTGGATGTGGGCGGAGGTGAAAAACTGTTTTTT. Residues: CASSLDVGGGEKLFF.

The chain joins TRBV30 to TRBJ2-7; 9 bases line up with TRBD1. The CDR3 totals 15 residues. The V segment lost 2 bases and the J segment 5 bases; nucleotides outside the gene matches: 10. The V gene's germline CDR1 is GTSNPN and CDR2 SVGIG (reference sequence). The CDR3 loop reads CAWSIAGTGFNEQYF. For the CDR3, the DNA is TGTGCCTGGAGTATCGCCGGGACAGGGTTCAACGAGCAGTACTTC.

This chain uses TRBV18 with TRBJ2-7, with 14 bases identical to TRBD2. Germline assignment: CDR1 KGHSH and CDR2 LQKENI. J lost 4 bases, V lost 5 bases, and 4 bases had no gene match. This CDR3 is built from 15 residues. For the CDR3, the DNA is TGTGCCAGCTCAAGACTAGCGGGGGGGCAGTACGAGCAGTACTTC. Amino acids: CASSRLAGGQYEQYF.

This clonotype was counted a few times. The chain has TRBV15 and TRBJ1-3; D might be TRBD1 (5 bases). Trimming removed 2 bases from V and 1 base from J, with 12 bases in between. This CDR3 has 16 amino acids. Germline V CDR1 and CDR2: LNHNV, YYDKDF (reference sequence). The CDR3 region is CATSRSPGRSGNTIYF. In DNA form, the CDR3 reads TGTGCCACCAGCAGATCCCCAGGGAGATCTGGAAACACCATATATTTT.

This clonotype was counted only a few times. J is TRBJ1-5 and V is TRBV15; TRBD1 aligns across 8 bases. V trimming: 0 bases; J trimming: 7 bases; junction bases outside the gene matches: 5. This CDR3 spans 15 amino acids. Germline lookup yields CDR1 LNHNV and CDR2 YYDKDF (reference sequence). The CDR3, as DNA: TGTGCCACCAGCAGAGAGTCAGGGGGCGGCCAGCCCCAGCATTTT. This encodes CATSRESGGGQPQHF.

This clonotype has only a few counts. The chain couples TRBV5-1 to TRBJ2-1, with D uncertain. With 2 bases removed from V and 0 bases from J, the gap between germline ends came to 9 bases. Germline values: CDR1 SGHRS, CDR2 YFSETQ. The CDR3 runs 15 residues. The CDR3 loop is CASSLTRPSYNEQFF. CDR3 nucleotide sequence: TGCGCCAGCAGCTTAACCAGACCCTCCTACAATGAGCAGTTCTTC.

The genes are TRBV5-1 and TRBJ2-3, with TRBD2 matching 7 bases. This CDR3 contains 14 residues. The ends lost 0 bases at V and 5 bases at J; junction bases unmatched: 3. Germline CDR1 SGHRS, CDR2 YFSETQ. CDR3 protein: CASSLEGGIDTQYF. The CDR3 nucleotides read TGCGCCAGCAGCTTGGAGGGAGGGATAGATACGCAGTATTTT.

The chain uses TRBV15 and TRBJ2-7; 8 bases align to TRBD1. The J segment lost 3 bases and the V segment lost 5 bases, leaving 9 bases of the junction unmatched. This CDR3 has 15 residues. CDR1 is LNHNV and CDR2 is YYDKDF in the germline V gene (reference sequence). CDR3 sequence reads: CATSDRDRSGYEQYF. The DNA of the CDR3 is TGTGCCACCAGCGACCGGGACAGGTCCGGCTACGAGCAGTACTTC.

This clonotype was found a few times. The rearrangement joins TRBV20-1 to TRBJ1-1; TRBD1 is a possible D gene (6 bases). CDR1 DFQATT and CDR2 SNEGSKA come from the germline V gene (reference sequence). Trimming stripped 5 bases from V and 4 bases from J, with 20 bases between. The CDR3 runs 15 residues. Written as DNA, the CDR3 is TGCAGTGCTCTCAACCCTCTACAGGGCTCCACTGAAGCTTTCTTT. Its protein is CSALNPLQGSTEAFF.

In its sample, this clonotype was seen a few times. The rearrangement uses TRBV20-1 and TRBJ2-7; 9 bases line up with TRBD1. V dropped 7 bases and J dropped 4; count of bases not matched to a gene: 11. The CDR3 loop spans 14 amino acids. Germline CDR1 is DFQATT and CDR2 is SNEGSKA (reference sequence). DNA for the CDR3: TGCAGTGGGTCGGACAGGGGCTTGCAATACGAGCAGTACTTC. It translates to CSGSDRGLQYEQYF.

This CDR3 is CAWNMGTNNSPLHF. The CDR3, as DNA: TGTGCCTGGAACATGGGGACTAATAATTCACCCCTCCACTTT. This rearrangement joins TRBV30 to TRBJ1-6; TRBD1 is a possible D gene (5 bases). The ends were cut back, 4 bases at V and 5 bases at J, with 12 bases in the middle. The CDR3 runs 14 residues. Germline CDR1 GTSNPN, CDR2 SVGIG (reference sequence).

The chain combines TRBV20-1 with TRBJ1-5; weak D call: TRBD1 (6 bases). CDR1 is DFQATT and CDR2 is SNEGSKA in the germline V gene (reference sequence). CDR3 length: 15 amino acids. The germline V and J ends were trimmed by 5 bases and 2 bases, with 16 bases remaining between them. The CDR3 nucleotides read TGCAGTGCTTTAACAGGGTGGATTGGCAATCAGCCCCAGCATTTT. This sequence encodes CSALTGWIGNQPQHF.

The V and J genes are TRBV4-2 and TRBJ2-1, with D possibly called TRBD1 or TRBD2 (5 bases each). CDR3 length equals 15 residues. Germline V gene sequence: CDR1 LGHNA, CDR2 YNFKEQ. V dropped 0 bases and J dropped 3 bases, with 9 bases sitting between them. The CDR3 protein is CASSQEGRLYNEQFF. The CDR3 nucleotides are TGTGCCAGCAGCCAAGAGGGACGTCTCTACAATGAGCAGTTCTTC.

CDR3 residues: CASSFGLAFEYF. The CDR3 DNA is TGTGCCAGCAGCTTCGGACTGGCGTTCGAGTATTTT. This rearrangement joins TRBV5-6 to TRBJ2-3, with D perhaps matching TRBD2 (5 bases). Trimming left V 2 bases short and J 13 bases short, with 14 bases between. The CDR3 has 12 amino acids. Germline values: CDR1 SGHDT, CDR2 YYEEEE.

This chain joins TRBV29-1 and TRBJ1-2; 9 nucleotides align to TRBD1. V lost 0 bases and J lost 8; bases outside the gene matches: 10. This CDR3 comprises 15 residues. CDR1 is SQVTM, CDR2 ANQGSEA, per germline. The DNA of the CDR3 is TGCAGCGTTGAAGAGAGGGGGACAGGGAAGCAGGGCTACACCTTC. Its translation is CSVEERGTGKQGYTF.

This chain connects TRBV5-1 to TRBJ2-3, with D possibly TRBD2 on 6 matching bases. Germline V gene data show CDR1 as SGHRS and CDR2 as YFSETQ. With 4 bases removed from V and 0 bases from J, the gap between germline ends came to 18 bases. The CDR3 consists of 17 residues. The DNA for the CDR3 is TGCGCCAGCAGCGGCCGGGACGGGAGAGAAAGCACAGATACGCAGTATTTT. Amino acid sequence: CASSGRDGRESTDTQYF.

This sequence joins TRBV7-9 and TRBJ1-1; D remains ambiguous. V was shortened by 3 bases and J by 5 bases, with 10 bases between the two germline ends. The CDR3 loop spans 13 amino acids. Germline V gene data show CDR1 as SEHNR and CDR2 as FQNEAQ (reference sequence). The CDR3: CASSFSVGTEAFF. Written as DNA, the CDR3 is TGTGCCAGCAGCTTCAGCGTCGGTACTGAAGCTTTCTTT.

The table lists this clonotype with a few counts. The V gene is TRBV20-1, the J gene TRBJ2-2; maybe TRBD1 (6 bases). Deletions cut 2 bases from V and 7 bases from J, with 11 bases between. The V gene's germline CDR1 is DFQATT and CDR2 SNEGSKA (reference sequence). The length of the CDR3 is 13 residues. The CDR3 here is CSARTYRDGELFF. CDR3 nucleotide sequence: TGCAGTGCTAGAACCTACAGGGACGGGGAGCTGTTTTTT.

This clonotype was counted ten times or more. V and J are TRBV21-1 and TRBJ2-7; TRBD1 is taken as the D call from the table, unchecked against the DNA. TRBV21-1 is deemed a pseudogene. The CDR3 extends over 13 amino acids. The CDR3 reads CASTPGGGYEQYF. As DNA, the CDR3 is TGTGCCAGCACCCCAGGGGGAGGCTACGAGCAGTACTTC.

The chain links TRBV12-3 or TRBV12-4 to TRBJ1-4; D possibly corresponds to TRBD1 (5 bases). This CDR3 contains 16 residues. Trimming shortened V by 5 bases and J by 7 bases, and 20 bases separated the two germline ends. The CDR3: CASSPPPGLGPEKLFF. In DNA form, the CDR3 reads TGTGCCAGCAGTCCGCCGCCGGGACTGGGACCTGAAAAACTGTTTTTT.

This chain uses TRBV10-3 with TRBJ2-3, with TRBD1 matching 10 bases. The ends lost 8 bases at V and 4 bases at J; junction bases unmatched: 3. Germline V lookup: CDR1 ENHRY, CDR2 SYGVKD. The CDR3 spans 13 residues. CDR3: CAIRGQGADTQYF. The CDR3 nucleotides are TGTGCCATCCGAGGACAGGGGGCAGATACGCAGTATTTT.

This clonotype occurred a few times. V gene TRBV7-9 combines with J gene TRBJ1-2; D may be TRBD1 (6 bases). This CDR3 has 15 residues. Germline CDR1 SEHNR, CDR2 FQNEAQ (reference sequence). V was clipped by 1 base and J by 6 bases, with 15 bases between them. The CDR3 nucleotides read TGTGCCAGCAGCTTAGACTACAGGGTTATTGATGGCTACACCTTC. The encoded protein is CASSLDYRVIDGYTF.

The rearrangement uses TRBV5-1 and TRBJ2-5; no firm D call. Trimming took off 4 bases at V and 3 bases at J, with 10 bases between the two ends. Germline values: CDR1 SGHRS, CDR2 YFSETQ. This CDR3 spans 13 amino acids. The CDR3 protein is CASSPTEEETQYF. CDR3 DNA sequence: TGCGCCAGCAGCCCGACCGAGGAAGAGACCCAGTACTTC.

This clonotype turned up a few times. The chain recombines TRBV19 with TRBJ2-2, with unresolved D. The CDR3 is 15 residues long. Looked up from germline, CDR1 is LNHDA and CDR2 is SQIVND (reference sequence). The ends were cut back, 4 bases at V and 1 base at J, with 10 bases in the middle. The CDR3 bases are TGTGCCAGTAGTAAAACCCATGGGAACACCGGGGAGCTGTTTTTT. Its protein product is CASSKTHGNTGELFF.

V gene TRBV7-2 combines with J gene TRBJ1-4; tentatively, D is TRBD1 (6 bases). Trimming took off 4 bases at V and 5 bases at J, with 11 bases between the two ends. The CDR3 has 14 amino acids. Germline values: CDR1 SGHTA, CDR2 FQGNSA. CDR3 sequence: CASSYRVPNEKLFF. The CDR3, as DNA: TGTGCCAGCAGCTACAGGGTGCCAAATGAAAAACTGTTTTTT.